The clone carrying this T cell receptor beta chain was observed a handful of times. This record comes from a study of spatial heterogeneity in lung cancer. Overall study: Samples were obtained from some 70 donors, all untreated early-stage non-small cell lung cancer patients.

CDR1 is MNHNS and CDR2 is SASEGT in the germline V gene. V was clipped by 7 bases and J by 1 base, with 11 bases between them. The CDR3 spans 13 residues. MiXCR was run by TCRdb on the 5' RACE reads, yielding one entry per CDR3 protein. Seen here are about 120,000 distinct CDR3 sequences, 12% observed once, and the top ten hold 16%. Time point reported: blood at routine non-recurrence follow-up after resection. Without sorting, whole RNA was sequenced from tumor, nontumor lung or frozen PBMC. The sequences come from PBMCs, collected at follow-up. The TCR was taken from a male donor with early-stage non-small cell lung cancer. The rearrangement links TRBV6-1 to TRBJ2-7; D might be TRBD1 (5 bases). CDR3 loop: CASTDDSSYEQYF. In DNA form, the CDR3 reads TGTGCCAGCACCGATGACAGTTCCTACGAGCAGTACTTC.